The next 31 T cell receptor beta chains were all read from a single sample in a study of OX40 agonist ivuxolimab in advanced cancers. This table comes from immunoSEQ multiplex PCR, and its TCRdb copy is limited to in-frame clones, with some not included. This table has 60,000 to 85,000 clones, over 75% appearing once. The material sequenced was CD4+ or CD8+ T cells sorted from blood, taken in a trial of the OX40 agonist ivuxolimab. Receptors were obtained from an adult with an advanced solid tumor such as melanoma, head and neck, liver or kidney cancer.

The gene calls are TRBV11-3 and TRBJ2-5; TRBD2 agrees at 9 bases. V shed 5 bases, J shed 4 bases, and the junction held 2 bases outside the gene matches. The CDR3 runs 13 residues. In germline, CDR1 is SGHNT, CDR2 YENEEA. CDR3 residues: CASSGSGRETQYF. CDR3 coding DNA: TGTGCCAGCAGCGGTAGCGGGAGAGAGACCCAGTACTTC.

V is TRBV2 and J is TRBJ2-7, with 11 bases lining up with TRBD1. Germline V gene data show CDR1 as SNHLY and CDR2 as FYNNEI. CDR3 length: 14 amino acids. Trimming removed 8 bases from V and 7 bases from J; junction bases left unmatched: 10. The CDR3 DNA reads TGTGCCAGCTTACCGGGACAGGGGGTTCAGGAGCAGTACTTC. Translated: CASLPGQGVQEQYF.

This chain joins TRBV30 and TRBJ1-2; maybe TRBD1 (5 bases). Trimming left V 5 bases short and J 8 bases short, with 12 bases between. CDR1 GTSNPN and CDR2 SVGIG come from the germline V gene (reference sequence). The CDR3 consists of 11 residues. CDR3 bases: TGTGCCTGGTCGATAGGGGCCGGCTACACCTTC. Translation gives CAWSIGAGYTF.

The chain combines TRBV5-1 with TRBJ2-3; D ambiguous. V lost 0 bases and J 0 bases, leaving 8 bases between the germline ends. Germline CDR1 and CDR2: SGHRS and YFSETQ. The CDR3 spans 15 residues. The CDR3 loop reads CASSLGKTSTDTQYF. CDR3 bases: TGCGCCAGCAGCTTGGGGAAAACTAGCACAGATACGCAGTATTTT.

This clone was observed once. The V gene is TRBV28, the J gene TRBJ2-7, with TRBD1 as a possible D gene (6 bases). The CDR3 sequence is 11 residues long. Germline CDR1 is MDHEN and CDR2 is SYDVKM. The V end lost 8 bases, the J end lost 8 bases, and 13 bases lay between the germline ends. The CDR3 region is CASYQGFQQYF. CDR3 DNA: TGTGCCAGCTATCAGGGGTTCCAGCAGTACTTC.

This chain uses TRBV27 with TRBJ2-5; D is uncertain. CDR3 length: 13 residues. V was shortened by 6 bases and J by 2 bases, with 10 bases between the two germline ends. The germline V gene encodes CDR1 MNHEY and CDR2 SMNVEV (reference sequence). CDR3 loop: CASSRVFQETQYF. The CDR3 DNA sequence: TGTGCCAGCAGCCGGGTCTTTCAAGAGACCCAGTACTTC.

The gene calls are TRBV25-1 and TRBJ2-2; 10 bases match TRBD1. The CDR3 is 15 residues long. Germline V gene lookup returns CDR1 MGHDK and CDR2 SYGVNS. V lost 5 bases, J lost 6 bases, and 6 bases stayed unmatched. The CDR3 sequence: CASSHLTGGPGELFF. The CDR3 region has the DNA TGTGCCAGCAGTCACCTGACAGGGGGCCCCGGGGAGCTGTTTTTT. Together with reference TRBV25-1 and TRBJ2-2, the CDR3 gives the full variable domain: EADIYQTPRYLVIGTGKKITLECSQTMGHDKMYWYQQDPGMELHLIHYSYGVNSTEKGDLSSESTVSRIRTEHFPLTLESARPSHTSQYLCASSHLTGGPGELFFGEGSRLTVL.

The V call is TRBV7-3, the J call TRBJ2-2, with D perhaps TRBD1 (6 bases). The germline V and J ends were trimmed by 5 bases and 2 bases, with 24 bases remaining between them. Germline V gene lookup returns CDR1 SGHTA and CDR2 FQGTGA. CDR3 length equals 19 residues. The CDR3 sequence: CASSPRWGQRVGNTGELFF. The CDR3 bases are TGTGCCAGCAGCCCCCGGTGGGGACAAAGAGTCGGAAACACCGGGGAGCTGTTTTTT.

The CDR3 nucleotides read TGTGCCACCAGCAGAAAAGGGAGGTCCGGAAACACCATATATTTT. Its protein is CATSRKGRSGNTIYF. The chain links TRBV15 to TRBJ1-3; D remains ambiguous. The CDR3 length is 15 residues. The germline V and J ends were trimmed by 2 bases and 4 bases, with 12 bases remaining between them. CDR1 and CDR2 from the germline V gene are LNHNV and YYDKDF (reference sequence).

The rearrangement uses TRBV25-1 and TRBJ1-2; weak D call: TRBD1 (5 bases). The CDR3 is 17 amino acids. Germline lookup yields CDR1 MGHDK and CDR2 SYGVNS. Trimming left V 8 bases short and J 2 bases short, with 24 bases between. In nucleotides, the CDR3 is TGTGCCAGCCGGAGTCCCGCTCAATATGGGGGAAACTATGGCTACACCTTC. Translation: CASRSPAQYGGNYGYTF.

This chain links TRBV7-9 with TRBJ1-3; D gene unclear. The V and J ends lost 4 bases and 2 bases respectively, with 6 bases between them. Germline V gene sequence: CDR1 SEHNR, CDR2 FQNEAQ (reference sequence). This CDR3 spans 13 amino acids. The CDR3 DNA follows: TGTGCCAGCAGCTCCACGACTGGAAACACCATATATTTT. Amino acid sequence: CASSSTTGNTIYF.

CDR3 nucleotide sequence: TGTGCCAGCAGCCAACGGGGAACAGGAATGAACACTGAAGCTTTCTTT. This translates into CASSQRGTGMNTEAFF. J is TRBJ1-1 and V is TRBV4-2, with D perhaps TRBD1 (5 bases). V lost 2 bases and J 0 bases, leaving 13 bases between the germline ends. The CDR3 loop spans 16 amino acids. Germline-derived CDR1 and CDR2 are LGHNA and YNFKEQ.

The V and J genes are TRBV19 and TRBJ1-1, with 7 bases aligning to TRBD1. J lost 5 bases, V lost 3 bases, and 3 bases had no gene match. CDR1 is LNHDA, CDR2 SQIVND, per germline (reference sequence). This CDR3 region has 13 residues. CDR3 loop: CASSIRGGTEAFF. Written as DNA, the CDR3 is TGTGCCAGTAGTATCAGGGGGGGGACTGAAGCTTTCTTT.

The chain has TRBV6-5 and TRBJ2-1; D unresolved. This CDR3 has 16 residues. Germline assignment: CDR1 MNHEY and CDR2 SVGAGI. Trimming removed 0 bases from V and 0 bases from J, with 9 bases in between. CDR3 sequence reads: CASSYSRRHSYNEQFF. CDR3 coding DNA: TGTGCCAGCAGTTACTCGAGGCGGCACTCCTACAATGAGCAGTTCTTC.

Written as DNA, the CDR3 is TGTGCCAGCAGCCCCGAGGGGGGAGCGGGCGAGCAGTACTTC. Translating it yields CASSPEGGAGEQYF. The rearrangement uses TRBV9 and TRBJ2-7; D is perhaps TRBD1 or TRBD2 (6 bases each). V gave up 4 bases and J gave up 6 bases, with 17 bases separating them. CDR1 and CDR2 from the germline V gene are SGDLS and YYNGEE. The CDR3 covers 14 residues.

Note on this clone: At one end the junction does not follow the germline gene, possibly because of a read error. CDR3 nucleotides: TGTGCCAGCAGCTTAATCTCCCACAATGAGCAGTTCTTC. Protein sequence: CASSLISHNEQFF. The chain is built from TRBV7-3 and TRBJ2-1; D remains unclear. The CDR3 totals 13 residues. Germline V gene sequence: CDR1 SGHTA, CDR2 FQGTGA.

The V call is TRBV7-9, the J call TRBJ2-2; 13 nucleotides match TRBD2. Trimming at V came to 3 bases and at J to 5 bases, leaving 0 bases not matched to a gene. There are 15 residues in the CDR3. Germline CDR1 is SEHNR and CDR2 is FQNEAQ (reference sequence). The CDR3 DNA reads TGTGCCAGCAGCTTGGGACTAGCGGGAACCGGGGAGCTGTTTTTT. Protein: CASSLGLAGTGELFF.

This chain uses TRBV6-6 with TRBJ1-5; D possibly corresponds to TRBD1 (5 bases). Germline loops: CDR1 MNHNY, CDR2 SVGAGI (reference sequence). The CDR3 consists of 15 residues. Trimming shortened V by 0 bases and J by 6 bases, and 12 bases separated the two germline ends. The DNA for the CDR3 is TGTGCCAGCAGTTACTCAGGGCAGGGAGGTCAGCCCCAGCATTTT. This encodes CASSYSGQGGQPQHF.

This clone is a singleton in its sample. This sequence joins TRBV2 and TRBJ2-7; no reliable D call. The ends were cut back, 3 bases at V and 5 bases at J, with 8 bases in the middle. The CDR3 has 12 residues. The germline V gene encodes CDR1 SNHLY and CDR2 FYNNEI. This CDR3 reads CASSEVRNEQYF. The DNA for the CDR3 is TGTGCCAGCAGTGAGGTTCGGAACGAGCAGTACTTC.

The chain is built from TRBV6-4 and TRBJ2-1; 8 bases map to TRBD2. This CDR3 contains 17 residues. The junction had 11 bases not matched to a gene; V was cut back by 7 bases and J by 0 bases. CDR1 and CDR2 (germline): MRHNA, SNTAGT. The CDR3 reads CASTQGRGASSYNEQFF. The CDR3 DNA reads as TGTGCCAGCACCCAGGGGCGGGGGGCGAGCTCCTACAATGAGCAGTTCTTC.

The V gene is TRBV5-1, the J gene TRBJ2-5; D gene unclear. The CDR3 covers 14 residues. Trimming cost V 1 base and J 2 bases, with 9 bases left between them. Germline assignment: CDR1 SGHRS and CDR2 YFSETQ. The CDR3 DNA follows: TGCGCCAGCAGCTTGAATCCGGAGCAAGAGACCCAGTACTTC. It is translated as CASSLNPEQETQYF.

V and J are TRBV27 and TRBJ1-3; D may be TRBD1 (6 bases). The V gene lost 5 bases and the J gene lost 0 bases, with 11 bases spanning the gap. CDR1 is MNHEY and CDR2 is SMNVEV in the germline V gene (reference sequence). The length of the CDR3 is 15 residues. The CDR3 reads CASSHQDSSGNTIYF. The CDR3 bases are TGTGCCAGCAGTCACCAGGACAGCTCTGGAAACACCATATATTTT.

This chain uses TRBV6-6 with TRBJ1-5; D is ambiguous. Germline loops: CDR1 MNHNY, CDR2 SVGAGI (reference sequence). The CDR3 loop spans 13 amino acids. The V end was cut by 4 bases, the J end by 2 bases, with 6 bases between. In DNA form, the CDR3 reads TGTGCCAGCAGTTCCAACGGCAATCAGCCCCAGCATTTT. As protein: CASSSNGNQPQHF.

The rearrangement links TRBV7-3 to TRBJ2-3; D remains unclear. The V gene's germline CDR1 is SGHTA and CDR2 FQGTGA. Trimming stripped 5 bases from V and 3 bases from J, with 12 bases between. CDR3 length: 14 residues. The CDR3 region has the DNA TGTGCCAGCAGCCAAGTGGGGTTTACAGATACGCAGTATTTT. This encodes CASSQVGFTDTQYF.

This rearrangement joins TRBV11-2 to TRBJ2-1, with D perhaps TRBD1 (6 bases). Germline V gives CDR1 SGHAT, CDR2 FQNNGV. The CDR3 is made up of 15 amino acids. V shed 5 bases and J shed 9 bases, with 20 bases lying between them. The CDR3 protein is CASSTTGPQGSEQFF. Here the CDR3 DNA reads TGTGCCAGCAGCACGACAGGACCCCAGGGGAGTGAGCAGTTCTTC.

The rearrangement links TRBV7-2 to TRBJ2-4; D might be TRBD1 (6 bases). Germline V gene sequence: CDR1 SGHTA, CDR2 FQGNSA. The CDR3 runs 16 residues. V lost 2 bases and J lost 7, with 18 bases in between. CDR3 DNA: TGTGCCAGCAGCTTACTACCAGGGGCCGGGTCCAACATTCAGTACTTC. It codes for CASSLLPGAGSNIQYF.

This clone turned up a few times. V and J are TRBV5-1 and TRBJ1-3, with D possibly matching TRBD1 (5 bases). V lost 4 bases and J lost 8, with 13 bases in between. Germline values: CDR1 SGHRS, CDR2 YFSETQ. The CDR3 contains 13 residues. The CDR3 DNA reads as TGCGCCAGCAGCGCCGGATGGGGGGACACCATATATTTT. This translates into CASSAGWGDTIYF.

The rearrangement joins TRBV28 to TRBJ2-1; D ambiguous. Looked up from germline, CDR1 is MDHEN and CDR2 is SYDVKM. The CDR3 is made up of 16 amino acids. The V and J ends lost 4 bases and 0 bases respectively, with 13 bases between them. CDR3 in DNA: TGTGCCAGCAGTTCCCTTCGAAAAATCTCCTACAATGAGCAGTTCTTC. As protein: CASSSLRKISYNEQFF.

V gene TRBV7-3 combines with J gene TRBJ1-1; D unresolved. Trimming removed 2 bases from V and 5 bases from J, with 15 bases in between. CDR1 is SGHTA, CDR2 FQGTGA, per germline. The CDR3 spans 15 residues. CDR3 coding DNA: TGTGCCAGCAGCTTAGACGGGCGAGGTCGGACTGAAGCTTTCTTT. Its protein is CASSLDGRGRTEAFF. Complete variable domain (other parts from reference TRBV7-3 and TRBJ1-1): GAGVSQTPSNKVTEKGKYVELRCDPISGHTALYWYRQSLGQGPEFLIYFQGTGAADDSGLPNDRFFAVRPEGSVSTLKIQRTERGDSAVYLCASSLDGRGRTEAFFGQGTRLTVV.

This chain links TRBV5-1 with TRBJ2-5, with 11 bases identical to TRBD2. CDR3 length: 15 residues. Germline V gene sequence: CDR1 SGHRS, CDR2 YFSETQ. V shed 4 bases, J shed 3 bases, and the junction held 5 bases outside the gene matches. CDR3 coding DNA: TGCGCCAGCAGCATAGGGACTAGCGGAAAAGAGACCCAGTACTTC. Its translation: CASSIGTSGKETQYF. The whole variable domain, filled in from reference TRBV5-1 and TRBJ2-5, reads KAGVTQTPRYLIKTRGQQVTLSCSPISGHRSVSWYQQTPGQGLQFLFEYFSETQRNKGNFPGRFSGRQFSNSRSEMNVSTLELGDSALYLCASSIGTSGKETQYFGPGTRLLVL.

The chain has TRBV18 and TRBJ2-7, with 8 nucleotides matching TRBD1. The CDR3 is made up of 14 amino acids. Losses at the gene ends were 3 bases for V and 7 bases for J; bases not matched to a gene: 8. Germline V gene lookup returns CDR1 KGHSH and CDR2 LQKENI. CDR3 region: CASSPETGEKEQYF. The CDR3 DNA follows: TGTGCCAGCTCACCTGAGACAGGGGAGAAAGAGCAGTACTTC.